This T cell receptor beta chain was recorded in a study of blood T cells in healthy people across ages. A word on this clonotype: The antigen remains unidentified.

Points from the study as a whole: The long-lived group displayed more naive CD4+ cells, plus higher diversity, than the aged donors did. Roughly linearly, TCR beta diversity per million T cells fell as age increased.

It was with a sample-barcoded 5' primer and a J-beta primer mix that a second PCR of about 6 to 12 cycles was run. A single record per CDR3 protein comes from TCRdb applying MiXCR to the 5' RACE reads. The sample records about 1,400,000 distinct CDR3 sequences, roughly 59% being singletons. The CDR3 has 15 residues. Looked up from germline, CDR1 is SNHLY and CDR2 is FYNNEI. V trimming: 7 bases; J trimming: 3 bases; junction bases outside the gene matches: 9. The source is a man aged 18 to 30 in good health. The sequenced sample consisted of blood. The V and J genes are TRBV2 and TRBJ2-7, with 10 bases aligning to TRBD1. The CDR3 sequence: CASNDDRGLNYEQYF. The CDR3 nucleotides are TGTGCCAGCAATGATGACAGGGGGCTTAACTACGAGCAGTACTTC.